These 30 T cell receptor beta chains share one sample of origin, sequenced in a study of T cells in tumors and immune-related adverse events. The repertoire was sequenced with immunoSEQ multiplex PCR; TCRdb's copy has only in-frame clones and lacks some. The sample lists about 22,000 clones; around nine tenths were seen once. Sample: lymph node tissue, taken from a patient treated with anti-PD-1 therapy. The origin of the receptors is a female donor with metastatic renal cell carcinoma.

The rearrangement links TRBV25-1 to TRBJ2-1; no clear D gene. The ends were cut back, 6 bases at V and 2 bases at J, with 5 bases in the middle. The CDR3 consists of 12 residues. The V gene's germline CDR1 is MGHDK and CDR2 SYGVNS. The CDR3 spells CASSLTYNEQFF. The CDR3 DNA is TGTGCCAGCAGCCTGACCTACAATGAGCAGTTCTTC.

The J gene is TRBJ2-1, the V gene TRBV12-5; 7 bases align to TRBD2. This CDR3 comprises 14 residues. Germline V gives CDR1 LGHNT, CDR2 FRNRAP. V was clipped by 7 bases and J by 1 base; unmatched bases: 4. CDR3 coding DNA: TGTGCTAGTGAAACTAGCGAGTCCTACAATGAGCAGTTCTTC. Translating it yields CASETSESYNEQFF.

As DNA, the CDR3 is TGTGCCAGCAGACTCAGTAGCGGTTTGTACGAGCAGTACTTC. It is translated as CASRLSSGLYEQYF. This chain connects TRBV27 to TRBJ2-7; a possible D gene is TRBD2 (6 bases). CDR1 is MNHEY, CDR2 SMNVEV, per germline (reference sequence). With 6 bases removed from V and 4 bases from J, the gap between germline ends came to 16 bases. There are 14 residues in the CDR3.

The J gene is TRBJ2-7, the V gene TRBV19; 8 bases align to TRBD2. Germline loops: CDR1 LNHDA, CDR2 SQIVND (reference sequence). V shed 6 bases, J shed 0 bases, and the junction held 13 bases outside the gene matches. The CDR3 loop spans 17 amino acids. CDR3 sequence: CASRPVGGAGDSYEQYF. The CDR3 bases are TGTGCCAGTAGGCCTGTAGGGGGAGCGGGGGACTCCTACGAGCAGTACTTC.

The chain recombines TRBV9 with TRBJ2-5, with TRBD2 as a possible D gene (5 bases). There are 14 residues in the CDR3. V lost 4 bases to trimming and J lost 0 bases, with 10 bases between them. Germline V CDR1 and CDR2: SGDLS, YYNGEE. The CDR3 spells CASSPGLNQETQYF. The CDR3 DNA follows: TGTGCCAGCAGCCCTGGACTCAACCAAGAGACCCAGTACTTC.

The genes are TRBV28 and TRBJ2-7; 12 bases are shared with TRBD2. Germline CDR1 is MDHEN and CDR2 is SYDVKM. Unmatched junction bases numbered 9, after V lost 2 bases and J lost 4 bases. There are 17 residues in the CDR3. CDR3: CASSLMGLGLAGYEQYF. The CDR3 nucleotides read TGTGCCAGCAGTTTAATGGGGTTGGGACTAGCGGGTTACGAGCAGTACTTC. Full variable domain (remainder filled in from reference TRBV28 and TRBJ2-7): DVKVTQSSRYLVKRTGEKVFLECVQDMDHENMFWYRQDPGLGLRLIYFSYDVKMKEKGDIPEGYSVSREKKERFSLILESASTNQTSMYLCASSLMGLGLAGYEQYFGPGTRLTVT.

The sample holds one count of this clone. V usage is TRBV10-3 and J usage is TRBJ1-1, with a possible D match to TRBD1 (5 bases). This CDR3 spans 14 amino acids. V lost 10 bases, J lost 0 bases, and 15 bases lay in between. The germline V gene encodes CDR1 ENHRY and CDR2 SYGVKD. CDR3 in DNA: TGTGCCAGTCGGGGGACCGCCGTGAACACTGAAGCTTTCTTT. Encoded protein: CASRGTAVNTEAFF.

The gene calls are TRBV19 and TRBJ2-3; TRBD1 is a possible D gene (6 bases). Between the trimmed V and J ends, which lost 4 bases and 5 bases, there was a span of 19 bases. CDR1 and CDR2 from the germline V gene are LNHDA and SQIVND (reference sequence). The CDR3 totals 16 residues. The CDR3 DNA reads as TGTGCCAGTAGTACAACCCCCCCAGGGGTCGTAGATACGCAGTATTTT. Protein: CASSTTPPGVVDTQYF.

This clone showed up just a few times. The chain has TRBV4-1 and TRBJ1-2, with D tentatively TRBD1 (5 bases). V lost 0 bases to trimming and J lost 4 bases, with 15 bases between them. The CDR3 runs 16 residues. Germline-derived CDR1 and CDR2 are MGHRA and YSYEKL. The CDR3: CASSQDERGLSYGYTF. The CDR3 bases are TGCGCCAGCAGCCAAGATGAACGGGGACTTAGCTATGGCTACACCTTC.

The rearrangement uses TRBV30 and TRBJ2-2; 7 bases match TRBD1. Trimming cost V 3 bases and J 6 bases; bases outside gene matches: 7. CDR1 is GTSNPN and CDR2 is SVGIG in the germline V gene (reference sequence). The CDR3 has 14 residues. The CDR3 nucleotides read TGTGCCTGGAGGAGACGGGACAGACCCGGGGAGCTGTTTTTT. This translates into CAWRRRDRPGELFF.

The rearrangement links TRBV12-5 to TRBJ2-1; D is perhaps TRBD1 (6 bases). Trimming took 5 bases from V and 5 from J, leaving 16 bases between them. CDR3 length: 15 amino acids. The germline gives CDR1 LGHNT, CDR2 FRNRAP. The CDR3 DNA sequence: TGTGCTAGTGGTCCTCACAGGGATTACGACAATGAGCAGTTCTTC. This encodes CASGPHRDYDNEQFF.

The CDR3 reads CASSPVGGSTNEKLFF. The CDR3 DNA is TGCGCCAGCAGCCCGGTGGGGGGGTCCACTAATGAAAAACTGTTTTTT. The chain carries TRBV5-1 and TRBJ1-4; TRBD1 is a possible D gene (5 bases). The CDR3 totals 16 residues. V lost 4 bases and J 2 bases, leaving 15 bases between the germline ends. CDR1 and CDR2 from the germline V gene are SGHRS and YFSETQ.

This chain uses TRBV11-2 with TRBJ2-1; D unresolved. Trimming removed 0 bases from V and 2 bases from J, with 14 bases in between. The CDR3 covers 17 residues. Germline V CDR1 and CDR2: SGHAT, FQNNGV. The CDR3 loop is CASSLDEGTPTYNEQFF. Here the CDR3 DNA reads TGTGCCAGCAGCTTAGATGAAGGTACCCCTACCTACAATGAGCAGTTCTTC.

In nucleotides, the CDR3 is TGTGCCAGCAGTTGGGGACTTTTCTACGAGCAGTACTTC. As protein: CASSWGLFYEQYF. The chain is built from TRBV27 and TRBJ2-7; weak D call: TRBD2 (6 bases). The CDR3 runs 13 residues. CDR1 is MNHEY and CDR2 is SMNVEV in the germline V gene (reference sequence). Trimming took 4 bases from V and 3 from J, leaving 10 bases between them.

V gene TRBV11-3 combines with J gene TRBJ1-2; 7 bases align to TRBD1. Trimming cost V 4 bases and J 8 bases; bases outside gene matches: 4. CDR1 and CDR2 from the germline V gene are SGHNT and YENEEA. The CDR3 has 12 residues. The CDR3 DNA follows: TGTGCCAGCAGCTACGACAGGGCCGGCTACACCTTC. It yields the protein CASSYDRAGYTF.

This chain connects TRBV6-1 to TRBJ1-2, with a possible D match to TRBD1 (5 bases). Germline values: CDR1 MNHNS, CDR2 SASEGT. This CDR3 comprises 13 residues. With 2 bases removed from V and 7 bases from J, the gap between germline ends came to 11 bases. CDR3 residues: CASSEIPQGGYTF. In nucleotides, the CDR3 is TGTGCCAGCAGTGAAATCCCGCAGGGTGGCTACACCTTC.

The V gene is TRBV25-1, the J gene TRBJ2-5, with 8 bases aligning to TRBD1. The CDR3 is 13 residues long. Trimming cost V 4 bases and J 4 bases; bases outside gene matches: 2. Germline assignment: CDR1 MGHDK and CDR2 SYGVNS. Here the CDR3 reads CASSGTGTETQYF. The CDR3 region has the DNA TGTGCCAGCAGTGGGACAGGGACAGAGACCCAGTACTTC.

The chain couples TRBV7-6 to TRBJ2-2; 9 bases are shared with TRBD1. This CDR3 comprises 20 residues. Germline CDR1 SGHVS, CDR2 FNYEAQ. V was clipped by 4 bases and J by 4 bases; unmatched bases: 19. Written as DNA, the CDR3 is TGTGCCAGCAGCTACTTCGGCACTGTCCGGGACAGGGAATTCACCGGGGAGCTGTTTTTT. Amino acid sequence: CASSYFGTVRDREFTGELFF.

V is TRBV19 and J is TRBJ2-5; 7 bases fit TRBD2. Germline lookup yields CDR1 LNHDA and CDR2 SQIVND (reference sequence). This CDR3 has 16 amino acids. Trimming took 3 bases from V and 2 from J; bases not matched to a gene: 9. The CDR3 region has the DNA TGTGCCAGTAGTATCGGTGGCGGGGGAATACAAGAGACCCAGTACTTC. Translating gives CASSIGGGGIQETQYF.

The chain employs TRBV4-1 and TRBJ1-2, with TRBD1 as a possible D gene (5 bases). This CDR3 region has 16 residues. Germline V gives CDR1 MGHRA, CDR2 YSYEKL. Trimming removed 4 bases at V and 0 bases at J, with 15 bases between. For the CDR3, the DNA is TGCGCCAGCAGCCTTATGGGGCAGAGTACTAACTATGGCTACACCTTC. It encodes CASSLMGQSTNYGYTF.

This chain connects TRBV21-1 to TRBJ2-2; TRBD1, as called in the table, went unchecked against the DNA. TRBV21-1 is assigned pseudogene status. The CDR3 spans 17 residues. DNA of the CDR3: TGTGCCAGCAGCAAAACGGGACAGGGGGAAAGTACCGGGGAGCTGTTTTTT. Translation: CASSKTGQGESTGELFF.

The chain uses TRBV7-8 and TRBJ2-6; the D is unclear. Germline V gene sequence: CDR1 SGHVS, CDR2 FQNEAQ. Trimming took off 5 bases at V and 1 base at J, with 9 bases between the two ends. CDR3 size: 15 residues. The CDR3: CASSPSNSGANVLTF. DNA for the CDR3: TGTGCCAGCAGCCCCAGTAATTCTGGGGCCAACGTCCTGACTTTC. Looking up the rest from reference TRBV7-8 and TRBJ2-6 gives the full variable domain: GAGVSQSPRYKVAKRGQDVALRCDPISGHVSLFWYQQALGQGPEFLTYFQNEAQLDKSGLPSDRFFAERPEGSVSTLKIQRTQQEDSAVYLCASSPSNSGANVLTFGAGSRLTVL.

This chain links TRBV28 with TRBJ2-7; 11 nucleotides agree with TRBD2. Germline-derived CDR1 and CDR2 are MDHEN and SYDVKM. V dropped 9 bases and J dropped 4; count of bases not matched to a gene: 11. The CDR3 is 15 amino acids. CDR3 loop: CASRLIAGGQYEQYF. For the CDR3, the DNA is TGTGCCAGTCGGCTAATAGCGGGAGGGCAATACGAGCAGTACTTC.

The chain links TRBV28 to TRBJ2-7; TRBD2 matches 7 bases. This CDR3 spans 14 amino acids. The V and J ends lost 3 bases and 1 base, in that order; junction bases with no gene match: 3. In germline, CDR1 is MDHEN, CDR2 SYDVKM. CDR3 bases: TGTGCCAGCAGTTTTGTGGGGGGGTCCTACGAGCAGTACTTC. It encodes CASSFVGGSYEQYF.

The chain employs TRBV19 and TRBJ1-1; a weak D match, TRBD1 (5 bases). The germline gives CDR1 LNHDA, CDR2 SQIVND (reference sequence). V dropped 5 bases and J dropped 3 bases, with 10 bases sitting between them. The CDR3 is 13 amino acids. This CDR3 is CASSSTGDTEAFF. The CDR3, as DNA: TGTGCCAGTAGTTCCACGGGGGACACTGAAGCTTTCTTT. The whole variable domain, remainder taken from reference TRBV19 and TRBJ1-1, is DGGITQSPKYLFRKEGQNVTLSCEQNLNHDAMYWYRQDPGQGLRLIYYSQIVNDFQKGDIAEGYSVSREKKESFPLTVTSAQKNPTAFYLCASSSTGDTEAFFGQGTRLTVV.

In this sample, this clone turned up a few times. CDR3 residues: CASSQDSSRNEQFF. Written as DNA, the CDR3 is TGCGCCAGCAGCCAAGATTCTAGCAGAAATGAGCAGTTCTTC. The rearrangement uses TRBV4-3 and TRBJ2-1; tentatively, D is TRBD2 (5 bases). V dropped 0 bases and J dropped 7 bases, with 10 bases sitting between them. This CDR3 has 14 residues. CDR1 and CDR2 from the germline V gene are LGHNA and YSLEER.

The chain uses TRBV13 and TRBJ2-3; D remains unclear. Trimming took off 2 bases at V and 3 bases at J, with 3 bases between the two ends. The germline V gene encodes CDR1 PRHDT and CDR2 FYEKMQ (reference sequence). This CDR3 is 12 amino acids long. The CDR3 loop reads CASSLNTDTQYF. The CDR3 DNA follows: TGTGCCAGCAGCTTAAATACAGATACGCAGTATTTT.

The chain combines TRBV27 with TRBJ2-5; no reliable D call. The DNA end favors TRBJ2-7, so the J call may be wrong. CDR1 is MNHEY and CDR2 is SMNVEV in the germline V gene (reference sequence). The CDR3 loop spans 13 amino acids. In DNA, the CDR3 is TGTGCCAGCAGCCTTGTCGTGGGCAGCGAGCAGTACTTC. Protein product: CASSLVVGSEQYF.

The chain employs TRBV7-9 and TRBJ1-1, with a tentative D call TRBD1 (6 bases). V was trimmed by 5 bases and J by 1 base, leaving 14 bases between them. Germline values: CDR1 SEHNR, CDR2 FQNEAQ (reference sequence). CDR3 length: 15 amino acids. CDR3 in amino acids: CASSPPGVRNTEAFF. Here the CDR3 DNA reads TGTGCCAGCAGCCCCCCAGGGGTAAGGAACACTGAAGCTTTCTTT.

DNA of the CDR3: TGTGCCAGCAGTTCAACTCAACTGTTATTTAATGAAAAACTGTTTTTT. Protein sequence: CASSSTQLLFNEKLFF. The chain uses TRBV27 and TRBJ1-4; D gene uncertain. The germline gives CDR1 MNHEY, CDR2 SMNVEV (reference sequence). Trimming left V 4 bases short and J 4 bases short, with 16 bases between. The CDR3 has 16 residues.